Described below is a single T cell receptor (beta chain) sequence and its context. The antigen is not known. This specimen comes from a study of somatic mutations in cytotoxic T cells in rheumatoid arthritis. Study summary: Flow cytometry sorted some V beta antibody-stained T-cell populations to nearly 100% purity, V beta1+ cells among them being sequenced for TCRB. Study findings and constraints: CD8+ T-cell clonality did not differ significantly between rheumatoid arthritis patients and age-matched healthy controls. Which antigens the expanded CD8+ clones targeted was unknown. Slight TRBV07 underrepresentation in rheumatoid arthritis patients went unadjusted for multiple comparisons.

CDR3 length: 17 amino acids. Germline lookup yields CDR1 SEHNR and CDR2 FQNEAQ (reference sequence). V gave up 7 bases and J gave up 0 bases; unmatched junction bases: 8. The table came from immunoSEQ multiplex PCR; TCRdb's copy has only in-frame clones and leaves some out. The data contain some 26,000 clones, about 81% of them seen just once; the ten biggest clones take up around 5%. The TCR was taken from a man aged 50-60 years in good health. The sequenced sample was CD8+ T cells sorted from blood. This chain connects TRBV7-9 to TRBJ2-6, with 8 bases fitting TRBD1. CDR3 coding DNA: TGTGCCAGCACCGGACAGGGCGGAAACTCTGGGGCCAACGTCCTGACTTTC. This gives the protein CASTGQGGNSGANVLTF.